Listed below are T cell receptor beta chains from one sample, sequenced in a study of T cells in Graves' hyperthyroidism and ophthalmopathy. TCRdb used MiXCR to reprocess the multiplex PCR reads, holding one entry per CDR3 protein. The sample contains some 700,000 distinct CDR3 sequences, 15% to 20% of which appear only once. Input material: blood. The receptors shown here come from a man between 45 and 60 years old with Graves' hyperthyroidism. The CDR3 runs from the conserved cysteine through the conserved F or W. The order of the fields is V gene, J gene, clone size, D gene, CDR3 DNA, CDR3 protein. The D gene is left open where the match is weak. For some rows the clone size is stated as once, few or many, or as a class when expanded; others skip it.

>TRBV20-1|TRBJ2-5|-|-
TGCAGTGCTAGAGATTATAAGCACATGTACCAAGAGACCCAGTACTTC
CSARDYKHMYQETQYF
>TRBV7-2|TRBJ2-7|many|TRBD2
TGTGCCAGCAGCTTCCCTCCGACTAGCGGGAGGTTCGCCGAGCAGTACTTC
CASSFPPTSGRFAEQYF
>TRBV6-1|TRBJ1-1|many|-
TGTGCCAGCAGTTTAGAACCGGGACACCTGAACACTGAAGCTTTCTTT
CASSLEPGHLNTEAFF
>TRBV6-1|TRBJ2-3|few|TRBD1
TGTGCCAGCAGAGCGACAGGGTCTTCAGATACGCAGTATTTT
CASRATGSSDTQYF
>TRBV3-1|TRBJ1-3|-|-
TGTGCCAGCAGCCCGGGGTCCCAGTCTGGAAACACCATATATTTT
CASSPGSQSGNTIYF
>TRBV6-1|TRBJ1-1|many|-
TGTGCCAGCAGTGCCTCGGGGTTGGGGACTGAAGCTTTCTTT
CASSASGLGTEAFF
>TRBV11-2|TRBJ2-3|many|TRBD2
TGTGCCAGCAGCGCCAGACTAGCGGGAGGGCCAGATACGCAGTATTTT
CASSARLAGGPDTQYF
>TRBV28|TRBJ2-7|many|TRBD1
TGTGCCAGCACAATCCGGGACAGCTACGAGCAGTACTTC
CASTIRDSYEQYF
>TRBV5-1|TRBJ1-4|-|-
TGCGCCAGCAGCTATGGACAGCTTAATGAAAAACTGTTTTTT
CASSYGQLNEKLFF
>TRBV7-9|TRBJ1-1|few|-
TGTGCCAGCAGCCATAGCACTGAAGCTTTCTTT
CASSHSTEAFF